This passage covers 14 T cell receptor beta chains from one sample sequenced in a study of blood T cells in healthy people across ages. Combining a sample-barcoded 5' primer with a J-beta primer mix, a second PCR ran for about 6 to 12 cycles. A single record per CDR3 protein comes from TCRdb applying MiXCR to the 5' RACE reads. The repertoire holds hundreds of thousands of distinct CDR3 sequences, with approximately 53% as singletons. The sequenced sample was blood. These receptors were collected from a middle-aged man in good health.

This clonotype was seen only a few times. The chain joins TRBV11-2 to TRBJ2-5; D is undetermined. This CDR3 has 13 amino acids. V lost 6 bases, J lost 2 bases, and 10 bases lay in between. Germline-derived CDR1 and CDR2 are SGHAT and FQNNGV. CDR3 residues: CASSIRLQETQYF. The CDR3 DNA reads TGTGCCAGCAGTATCCGACTTCAAGAGACCCAGTACTTC.

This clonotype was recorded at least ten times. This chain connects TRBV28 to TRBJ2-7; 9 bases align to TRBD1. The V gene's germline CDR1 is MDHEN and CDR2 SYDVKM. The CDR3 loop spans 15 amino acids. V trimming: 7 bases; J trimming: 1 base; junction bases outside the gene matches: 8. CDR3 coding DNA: TGTGCCAGCACCATTGGTGGACAGGGGTCCTACGAGCAGTACTTC. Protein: CASTIGGQGSYEQYF.

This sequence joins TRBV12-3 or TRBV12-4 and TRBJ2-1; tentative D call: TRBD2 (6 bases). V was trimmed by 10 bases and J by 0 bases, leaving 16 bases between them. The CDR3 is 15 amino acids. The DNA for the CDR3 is TGTGCCATTTCGTCGGGACTGAGCTCCTACAATGAGCAGTTCTTC. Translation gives CAISSGLSSYNEQFF.

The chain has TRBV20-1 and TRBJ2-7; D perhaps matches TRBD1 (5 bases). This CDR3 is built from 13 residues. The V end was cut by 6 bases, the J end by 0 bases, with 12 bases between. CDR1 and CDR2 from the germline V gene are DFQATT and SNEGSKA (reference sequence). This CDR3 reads CSAYDSFSYEQYF. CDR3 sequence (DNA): TGCAGTGCCTATGACAGTTTCTCCTACGAGCAGTACTTC.

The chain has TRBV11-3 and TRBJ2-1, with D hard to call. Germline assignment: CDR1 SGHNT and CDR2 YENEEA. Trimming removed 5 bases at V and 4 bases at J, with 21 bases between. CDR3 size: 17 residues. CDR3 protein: CASSPVDRHKKYNEQFF. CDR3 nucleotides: TGTGCCAGCAGCCCGGTCGACCGTCACAAGAAATACAATGAGCAGTTCTTC.

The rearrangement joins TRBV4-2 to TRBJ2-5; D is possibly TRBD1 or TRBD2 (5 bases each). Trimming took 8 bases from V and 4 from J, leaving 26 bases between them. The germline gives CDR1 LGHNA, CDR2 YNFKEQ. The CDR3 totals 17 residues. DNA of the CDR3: TGTGCCAGCCGGGGCTTGGTAGGGGCCGAAAGAGGAGAGACCCAGTACTTC. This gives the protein CASRGLVGAERGETQYF.

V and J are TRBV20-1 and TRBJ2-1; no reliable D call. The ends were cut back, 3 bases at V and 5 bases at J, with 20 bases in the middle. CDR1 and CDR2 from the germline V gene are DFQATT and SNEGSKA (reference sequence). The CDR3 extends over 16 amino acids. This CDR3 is CSASTYFLERNNEQFF. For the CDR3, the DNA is TGCAGTGCTAGCACCTATTTCTTGGAACGCAACAATGAGCAGTTCTTC.

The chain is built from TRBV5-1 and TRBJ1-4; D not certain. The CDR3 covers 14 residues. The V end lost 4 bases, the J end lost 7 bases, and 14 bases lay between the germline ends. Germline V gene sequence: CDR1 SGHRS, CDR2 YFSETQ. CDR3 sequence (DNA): TGCGCCAGCAGCCCCGACGCGCCAGGTGAAAAACTGTTTTTT. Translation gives CASSPDAPGEKLFF.

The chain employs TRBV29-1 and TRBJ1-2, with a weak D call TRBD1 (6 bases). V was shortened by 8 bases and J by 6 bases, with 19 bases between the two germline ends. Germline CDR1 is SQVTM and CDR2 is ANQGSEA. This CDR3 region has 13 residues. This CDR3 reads CSFFRGGYDGYTF. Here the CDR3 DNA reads TGCAGCTTCTTCAGAGGGGGTTACGATGGCTACACCTTC.

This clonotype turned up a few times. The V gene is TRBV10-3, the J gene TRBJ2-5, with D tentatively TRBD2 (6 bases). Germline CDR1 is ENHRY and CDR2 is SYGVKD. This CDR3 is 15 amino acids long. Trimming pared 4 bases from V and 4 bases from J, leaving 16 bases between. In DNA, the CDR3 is TGTGCCATCAGTGGGACGGGCGGGACCGGAGAGACCCAGTACTTC. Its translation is CAISGTGGTGETQYF.

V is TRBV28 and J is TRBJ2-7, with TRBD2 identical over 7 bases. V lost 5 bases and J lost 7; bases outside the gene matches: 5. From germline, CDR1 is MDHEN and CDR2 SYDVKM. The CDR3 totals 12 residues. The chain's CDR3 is CASSSGVKEQYF. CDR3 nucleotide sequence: TGTGCCAGCAGTAGCGGGGTTAAAGAGCAGTACTTC.

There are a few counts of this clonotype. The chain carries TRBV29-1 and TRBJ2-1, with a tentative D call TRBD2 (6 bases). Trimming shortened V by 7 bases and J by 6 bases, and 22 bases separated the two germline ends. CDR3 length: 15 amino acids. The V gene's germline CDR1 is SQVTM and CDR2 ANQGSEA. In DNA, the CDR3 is TGCAGCGCCGCGACGGGCGGGATCACTAGCAATGAGCAGTTCTTC. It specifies CSAATGGITSNEQFF.

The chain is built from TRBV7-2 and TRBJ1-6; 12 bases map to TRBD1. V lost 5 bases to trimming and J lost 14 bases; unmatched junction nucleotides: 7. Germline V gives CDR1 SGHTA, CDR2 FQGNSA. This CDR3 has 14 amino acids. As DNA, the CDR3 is TGTGCCAGCAGCGGGACAGGGGGCGCCGGTGCCCTCCACTTT. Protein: CASSGTGGAGALHF.

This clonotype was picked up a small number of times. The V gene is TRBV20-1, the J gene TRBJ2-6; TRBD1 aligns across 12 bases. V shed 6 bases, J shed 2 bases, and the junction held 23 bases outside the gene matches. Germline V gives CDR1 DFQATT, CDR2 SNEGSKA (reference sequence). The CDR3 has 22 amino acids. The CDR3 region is CSAHRPGQGAVNPSPGANVLTF. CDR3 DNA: TGCAGTGCGCACCGTCCGGGACAGGGGGCCGTTAATCCTTCCCCTGGGGCCAACGTCCTGACTTTC.